The rows below give T cell receptor beta chains drawn from one sample of a study of radiotherapy plus CTLA-4 blockade in lung cancer. Clones were read by immunoSEQ multiplex PCR, and TCRdb kept only the in-frame ones, dropping some. The data show 62,000 or so clones, less than 80% seen once. This sample comprised peripheral blood, obtained from a patient treated with radiotherapy plus ipilimumab. These receptors all come from a human donor with non-small cell lung cancer who had a complete response to radiotherapy plus ipilimumab. CDR3s include the opening cysteine and the closing phenylalanine or tryptophan. The D gene is left open where the match is weak. Only some rows state a clone size, as once, few, many or a class for expanded clones.

d_call | j_call | clone_size | v_call | cdr3_aa | cdr3_nt
NA | TRBJ1-2 | NA | TRBV5-4 | CASSLTGIVGGYTF | TGTGCCAGCAGCTTGACAGGGATCGTGGGTGGCTACACCTTC
TRBD2 | TRBJ2-1 | NA | TRBV7-9 | CASSWTSGTHEQFF | TGTGCCAGCAGCTGGACTAGCGGGACACATGAGCAGTTCTTC
NA | TRBJ2-1 | NA | TRBV4-1 | CASSHPSNEQFF | TGCGCCAGCAGCCACCCATCCAATGAGCAGTTCTTC
NA | TRBJ2-3 | NA | TRBV30 | CAWRPPVDTQYF | TGTGCCTGGAGACCCCCCGTAGATACGCAGTATTTT
TRBD1 | TRBJ1-4 | NA | TRBV7-9 | CASSFLTGGNEKLFF | TGTGCCAGCAGCTTTTTGACAGGGGGCAATGAAAAACTGTTTTTT
TRBD2 | TRBJ2-1 | NA | TRBV4-1 | CASSQGRIAGAQEQFF | TGCGCCAGCAGCCAGGGTAGAATAGCGGGAGCTCAAGAGCAGTTCTTC
NA | TRBJ1-1 | NA | TRBV2 | CASNPGLFARNTEAFF | TGTGCCAGCAATCCTGGTCTTTTCGCTAGGAACACTGAAGCTTTCTTT
NA | TRBJ1-4 | NA | TRBV7-9 | CASSLGATVKAEKLFF | TGTGCCAGCAGCTTAGGTGCGACAGTAAAGGCGGAAAAACTGTTTTTT
NA | TRBJ2-3 | NA | TRBV18 | CASSPGFSSDTQYF | TGTGCCAGCTCACCAGGATTTAGTTCTGATACGCAGTATTTT
NA | TRBJ1-6 | NA | TRBV7-2 | CASSLGGFNSPLHF | TGTGCCAGCAGCTTAGGGGGGTTCAATTCACCCCTCCACTTT
NA | TRBJ1-1 | NA | TRBV6-1 | CASSPRPGTTEAFF | TGTGCCAGCAGTCCAAGACCCGGGACCACTGAAGCTTTCTTT
NA | TRBJ2-2 | NA | TRBV5-4 | CASSSAGNTGELFF | TGTGCCAGCAGCAGTGCGGGGAACACCGGGGAGCTGTTTTTT
NA | TRBJ1-5 | once | TRBV7-2 | CASSSQTGNQPQHF | TGTGCCAGCAGCTCCCAGACAGGCAATCAGCCCCAGCATTTT
NA | TRBJ2-3 | NA | TRBV5-1 | CASSLRDTQYF | TGCGCCAGCAGCTTGAGAGATACGCAGTATTTT
NA | TRBJ2-3 | NA | TRBV19 | CASSIGRTDTQYF | TGTGCCAGTAGTATAGGCCGCACAGATACGCAGTATTTT
NA | TRBJ1-5 | NA | TRBV10-1 | CASSESINQPQHF | TGCGCCAGCAGTGAGTCTATCAATCAGCCCCAGCATTTT
NA | TRBJ2-2 | NA | TRBV19 | CASSIRQATGELFF | TGTGCCAGTAGTATACGGCAGGCCACCGGGGAGCTGTTTTTT
NA | TRBJ2-7 | once | TRBV6-5 | CASSYSWAVSSYEQYF | TGTGCCAGCAGTTACTCGTGGGCCGTTAGCTCCTACGAGCAGTACTTC
TRBD1 | TRBJ2-5 | once | TRBV11-2 | CASSKPGGWGQETQYF | TGTGCCAGCAGCAAGCCAGGGGGCTGGGGGCAAGAGACCCAGTACTTC
NA | TRBJ1-2 | few | TRBV5-4 | CASGDGLGNYGYTF | TGTGCCAGCGGGGACGGTTTGGGCAACTATGGCTACACCTTC
NA | TRBJ1-2 | NA | TRBV28 | CASSSKSYYGYTF | TGTGCCAGCAGTTCGAAGTCATACTATGGCTACACCTTC
NA | TRBJ2-1 | once | TRBV4-1 | CASSQVGRVRGAQFF | TGCGCCAGCAGCCAAGTAGGCAGAGTAAGGGGGGCCCAATTCTTC
NA | TRBJ2-3 | NA | TRBV7-2 | CASSLVSGASPDTQYF | TGTGCCAGCAGCTTAGTGTCAGGGGCGTCGCCAGATACGCAGTATTTT
TRBD1 | TRBJ2-1 | NA | TRBV5-1 | CASSLDVRDRGYDNEQFF | TGCGCCAGCAGCTTGGACGTTCGGGACAGGGGTTACGACAATGAGCAGTTCTTC
NA | TRBJ1-1 | NA | TRBV18 | CASSYSVNTEAFF | TGTGCCAGCTCATATTCTGTAAACACTGAAGCTTTCTTT
NA | TRBJ2-2 | NA | TRBV5-1 | CASMRAVNTGELFF | TGCGCCAGCATGCGAGCGGTGAACACCGGGGAGCTGTTTTTT
NA | TRBJ1-1 | NA | TRBV10-1 | CASSKGQTMNTEAFF | TGCGCCAGCAGTAAAGGACAGACCATGAACACTGAAGCTTTCTTT
NA | TRBJ1-2 | NA | TRBV10-2 | CASSEAGTRGYTF | TGCGCCAGCAGTGAGGCTGGGACACGGGGCTACACCTTC
TRBD1 | TRBJ1-1 | NA | TRBV6-1 | CASRAGQGGTEAFF | TGTGCCAGCAGAGCTGGACAGGGAGGCACTGAAGCTTTCTTT
NA | TRBJ2-1 | NA | TRBV30 | CAWSPRGGLLSSYNEQFF | TGTGCCTGGAGTCCCCGAGGAGGGTTGCTGAGCTCCTACAATGAGCAGTTCTTC
NA | TRBJ1-1 | NA | TRBV18 | CASSPYNHEAFF | TGTGCCAGCTCACCATATAATCATGAAGCTTTCTTT
NA | TRBJ1-2 | NA | TRBV19 | CASSIASANYGYTF | TGTGCCAGTAGTATAGCGTCCGCTAACTATGGCTACACCTTC
NA | TRBJ2-2 | once | TRBV6-1 | CASRRATSNTGELFF | TGTGCCAGCAGGCGGGCAACCTCAAACACCGGGGAGCTGTTTTTT
NA | TRBJ1-1 | few | TRBV5-6 | CASSLDFEAFF | TGTGCCAGCAGCTTGGACTTTGAAGCTTTCTTT
NA | TRBJ2-1 | NA | TRBV18 | CASSPSSRNNEQFF | TGTGCCAGCTCACCTTCTAGCAGAAACAATGAGCAGTTCTTC
TRBD1 | TRBJ2-1 | NA | TRBV5-6 | CASKDRANNEQFF | TGTGCCAGCAAGGACAGGGCAAACAATGAGCAGTTCTTC
NA | TRBJ1-2 | NA | TRBV2 | CASSTQGLFGYTF | TGTGCCAGCAGCACCCAGGGGCTATTTGGCTACACCTTC
NA | TRBJ1-1 | NA | TRBV29-1 | CSVVVGGTTNTEAFF | TGCAGCGTTGTGGTTGGAGGCACGACGAACACTGAAGCTTTCTTT
NA | TRBJ1-5 | once | TRBV5-8 | CASSLAGNQPQHF | TGTGCCAGCAGCTTAGCAGGGAATCAGCCCCAGCATTTT
NA | TRBJ1-4 | NA | TRBV29-1 | CSVGVDEKLFF | TGCAGCGTTGGGGTAGATGAAAAACTGTTTTTT
NA | TRBJ2-1 | few | TRBV5-6 | CASSFYSLRYNEQFF | TGTGCCAGCAGCTTCTACAGCCTTCGATACAATGAGCAGTTCTTC
NA | TRBJ1-2 | NA | TRBV10-3 | CAISALSRGTYGYTF | TGTGCCATCAGTGCTCTCTCCCGGGGAACCTATGGCTACACCTTC
NA | TRBJ2-1 | NA | TRBV28 | CASSLNRGEQFF | TGTGCCAGCAGTTTAAACCGGGGTGAGCAGTTCTTC
NA | TRBJ1-1 | NA | TRBV11-3 | CASSPLRGAPAGAFF | TGTGCCAGCAGCCCCCTCCGGGGGGCGCCCGCAGGGGCTTTCTTT
TRBD1 | TRBJ1-1 | NA | TRBV27 | CASSRQGSTEAFF | TGTGCCAGCAGCAGACAGGGTAGCACTGAAGCTTTCTTT
NA | TRBJ1-2 | NA | TRBV7-2 | CASSSPGGRSYGYTF | TGTGCCAGCAGCTCGCCTGGGGGGCGGAGCTATGGCTACACCTTC
NA | TRBJ2-7 | NA | TRBV4-1 | CASSQESALVSEQYF | TGCGCCAGCAGCCAAGAATCCGCGTTAGTTAGCGAGCAGTACTTC
TRBD1 | TRBJ2-1 | NA | TRBV5-1 | CASSTAGGAYNEQFF | TGCGCCAGCAGCACCGCAGGGGGCGCGTACAATGAGCAGTTCTTC
TRBD1 | TRBJ1-5 | NA | TRBV7-2 | CASSRYTGGSNQPQHF | TGTGCCAGCAGCAGGTATACAGGGGGAAGCAATCAGCCCCAGCATTTT
TRBD1 | TRBJ1-1 | few | TRBV7-6 | CASSAGGPEAFF | TGTGCCAGCAGCGCAGGGGGGCCTGAAGCTTTCTTT
NA | TRBJ2-3 | NA | TRBV7-2 | CASSLLPPWGTQYF | TGTGCCAGCAGCTTACTCCCTCCCTGGGGTACGCAGTATTTT
NA | TRBJ2-7 | NA | TRBV7-2 | CASSSSRGAGVEQYF | TGTGCCAGCAGCTCCTCCCGAGGCGCAGGGGTCGAGCAGTACTTC
TRBD1 | TRBJ1-2 | few | TRBV30 | CAWSTGGNGGYTF | TGTGCCTGGAGCACAGGGGGCAATGGTGGCTACACCTTC
TRBD1 | TRBJ2-5 | NA | TRBV14 | CASSHSAGTVGETQYF | TGTGCCAGCAGCCATTCCGCCGGGACAGTAGGAGAGACCCAGTACTTC